This entry concerns a single T cell receptor beta chain. Its antigen remains unidentified. The data stem from a study of monozygotic twins with inflammatory bowel disease. The study's findings and limits: None of the different T cell subtypes could be distinguished from one another. On the inverse Simpson index, IBD patients scored lower for TCRbeta diversity than healthy co-twins.

TCRdb reprocessed the 5' RACE reads and keeps a single row for each CDR3 protein, giving no DNA. The listing records 300,000 to 350,000 distinct CDR3 sequences. The CDR3 runs 14 residues. Germline V lookup: CDR1 DFQATT, CDR2 SNEGSKA (reference sequence). Sequencing was performed on blood. This TCR derives from a human donor with ulcerative colitis or Crohn's disease, or a healthy co-twin of an affected twin (not recorded which). This chain links TRBV20-1 with TRBJ1-5; TCRdb's assignment of TRBD1 cannot be checked, as there is no DNA. CDR3 amino acids: CSAIRGISNQPQHF.